These 24 T cell receptor beta chains were all obtained from the same sample, sequenced in a study of T cell repertoires in cytomegalovirus infection (dated by TCRdb to the late 2010s). The treatment or condition label corresponds to: in vitro stimulation with specific CMV peptide epitopes to enrich CMV-specific T cells. The sample was run on an Illumina HiSeq 1500. TCRdb reprocessed the public reads (quality trimming at Q25 with fastp, clone calling with MiXCR) and kept in-frame beta chains. A single entry per CDR3 protein holds the most common genes and DNA from its merged rows. The sample yields about 700,000 distinct CDR3 sequences; 30% to 35% were counted once. Of the sample, 15% to 20% is held by the ten largest clones. The antigens these receptors bind are not known. The material sequenced was cultured PBMCs, taken from culture after CMV antigen stimulation. These receptors came from a human donor in good health (CMV status not recorded). Some clones in this sample may be carry-over from other donors' samples.

This clonotype was seen only a few times. V and J are TRBV20-1 and TRBJ2-7; D uncertain. This CDR3 is 13 amino acids long. Germline V gives CDR1 DFQATT, CDR2 SNEGSKA (reference sequence). V was pared by 0 bases and J by 5 bases, with 11 bases between. The CDR3 reads CSARDLGFHEQYF. CDR3 nucleotides: TGCAGTGCTAGAGATCTTGGGTTTCACGAGCAGTACTTC.

This clonotype was seen repeatedly, ten times or more. This sequence joins TRBV7-6 and TRBJ2-2, with D possibly called TRBD1 or TRBD2 (5 bases each). The CDR3 sequence is 16 residues long. V was pared by 5 bases and J by 6 bases, with 19 bases between. CDR1 and CDR2 from the germline V gene are SGHVS and FNYEAQ. The chain's CDR3 is CASSQTGARAAGELFF. In nucleotides, the CDR3 is TGTGCCAGCAGCCAAACCGGGGCCCGGGCCGCCGGGGAGCTGTTTTTT.

This clonotype showed up just a few times. The rearrangement uses TRBV20-1 and TRBJ1-2; D remains unclear. Germline V gene lookup returns CDR1 DFQATT and CDR2 SNEGSKA (reference sequence). The CDR3 covers 16 residues. V was pared by 1 base and J by 3 bases, with 18 bases between. The CDR3 reads CSARVLWPRSDYGYTF. Written as DNA, the CDR3 is TGCAGTGCTAGAGTTCTCTGGCCCAGATCGGACTATGGCTACACCTTC.

The chain joins TRBV19 to TRBJ1-6; D call uncertain. Trimming left V 3 bases short and J 14 bases short, with 17 bases between. This CDR3 region has 14 residues. Germline V gene sequence: CDR1 LNHDA, CDR2 SQIVND (reference sequence). The CDR3 is CASSILGVGGSLHF. CDR3 DNA: TGTGCCAGTAGTATCTTGGGCGTCGGAGGGTCCCTCCACTTT. The full variable domain, completed using reference TRBV19 and TRBJ1-6, is DGGITQSPKYLFRKEGQNVTLSCEQNLNHDAMYWYRQDPGQGLRLIYYSQIVNDFQKGDIAEGYSVSREKKESFPLTVTSAQKNPTAFYLCASSILGVGGSLHFGNGTRLTVT.

There are many counts of this clonotype. The genes are TRBV7-6 and TRBJ2-7; tentatively, D is TRBD1 (5 bases). The CDR3 has 15 residues. CDR1 and CDR2 (germline): SGHVS, FNYEAQ. Trimming removed 0 bases from V and 2 bases from J, with 11 bases in between. DNA for the CDR3: TGTGCCAGCAGCTTAGCTAAGGGGTTCGCCTACGAGCAGTACTTC. As protein: CASSLAKGFAYEQYF.

A word on this clonotype: At one of its ends the junction is not consistent with the germline gene, which may arise from a read error. The rearrangement links TRBV20-1 to TRBJ2-1; 12 nucleotides align to TRBD2. CDR1 is DFQATT, CDR2 SNEGSKA, per germline (reference sequence). This CDR3 is 13 amino acids long. This chain's CDR3 is CSASGASGRGRIF. CDR3 coding DNA: TGCAGTGCCAGCGGGGCTAGCGGGAGGGGTAGGATCTTC.

This clonotype was seen only a few times. The rearrangement uses TRBV7-8 and TRBJ2-7; D not certain. The CDR3 is made up of 14 amino acids. CDR1 SGHVS and CDR2 FQNEAQ come from the germline V gene. V lost 6 bases and J 2 bases, leaving 14 bases between the germline ends. CDR3 coding DNA: TGTGCCAGCAGTAGACTCCTTGACCCCTACGAGCAGTACTTC. This sequence encodes CASSRLLDPYEQYF.

The table lists this clonotype with a few counts. The rearrangement uses TRBV7-9 and TRBJ2-7; D is perhaps TRBD2 (6 bases). CDR3 length equals 15 residues. V lost 1 base, J lost 2 bases, and 12 bases lay in between. Germline V gives CDR1 SEHNR, CDR2 FQNEAQ (reference sequence). CDR3 residues: CASSLGTGGTYEQYF. The CDR3 DNA reads as TGTGCCAGCAGCTTAGGGACCGGGGGTACCTACGAGCAGTACTTC.

V gene TRBV7-6 combines with J gene TRBJ2-7; possible D gene TRBD1, 6 bases. The V end lost 2 bases, the J end lost 6 bases, and 14 bases lay between the germline ends. Germline V lookup: CDR1 SGHVS, CDR2 FNYEAQ. The CDR3 runs to 14 residues. The CDR3 protein is CASSLTPQGLEQYF. Written as DNA, the CDR3 is TGTGCCAGCAGCTTAACCCCACAGGGCCTCGAGCAGTACTTC.

The chain couples TRBV7-9 to TRBJ2-5; D is possibly TRBD2 (5 bases). V dropped 8 bases and J dropped 4 bases, with 8 bases sitting between them. Looked up from germline, CDR1 is SEHNR and CDR2 is FQNEAQ (reference sequence). The CDR3 extends over 11 amino acids. CDR3 loop: CASERVETQYF. The CDR3 DNA reads as TGTGCCAGCGAGAGGGTAGAGACCCAGTACTTC.

V is TRBV6-1 and J is TRBJ2-7, with D possibly TRBD1 on 6 matching bases. Germline assignment: CDR1 MNHNS and CDR2 SASEGT. The length of the CDR3 is 14 residues. Deletions cut 9 bases from V and 4 bases from J, with 19 bases between. The CDR3, as DNA: TGTGCCAGTAAACTAGGGGGACCCGAATACGAGCAGTACTTC. Residues: CASKLGGPEYEQYF.

This chain joins TRBV7-9 and TRBJ2-1, with 12 bases that match TRBD2. CDR3 size: 16 residues. Germline assignment: CDR1 SEHNR and CDR2 FQNEAQ (reference sequence). The junction had 11 bases not matched to a gene; V was cut back by 5 bases and J by 9 bases. The chain's CDR3 is CASSAYPSGGAGEQFF. For the CDR3, the DNA is TGTGCCAGCAGCGCCTATCCTAGCGGGGGGGCCGGTGAGCAGTTCTTC. Full variable domain (missing parts from reference TRBV7-9 and TRBJ2-1): DTGVSQNPRHKITKRGQNVTFRCDPISEHNRLYWYRQTLGQGPEFLTYFQNEAQLEKSRLLSDRFSAERPKGSFSTLEIQRTEQGDSAMYLCASSAYPSGGAGEQFFGPGTRLTVL.

This clonotype was recorded at least ten times. The V call is TRBV7-9, the J call TRBJ2-7; unclear D gene. The CDR3 spans 13 residues. CDR1 SEHNR and CDR2 FQNEAQ come from the germline V gene (reference sequence). V lost 5 bases, J lost 2 bases, and 10 bases lay in between. CDR3 region: CASSVGTPYEQYF. In nucleotides, the CDR3 is TGTGCCAGCAGCGTCGGAACCCCCTACGAGCAGTACTTC.

V gene TRBV6-5 combines with J gene TRBJ2-6; D may be TRBD1 (6 bases). V lost 6 bases to trimming and J lost 0 bases, with 15 bases between them. The CDR3 covers 17 residues. The germline CDR1 and CDR2 sequences are MNHEY and SVGAGI. CDR3 coding DNA: TGTGCCAGCAGCTTTGGACAGCCCGGCTCTGGGGCCAACGTCCTGACTTTC. Its protein product is CASSFGQPGSGANVLTF.

This rearrangement joins TRBV6-2 or TRBV6-3 to TRBJ2-2; 11 bases map to TRBD2. The CDR3 is made up of 18 amino acids. J gave up 3 bases and V 6 bases, and 12 bases lay outside the gene matches. Germline V lookup: CDR1 MNHEY, CDR2 SVGEGT. The CDR3: CASRDLTSGSQYTGELFF. The CDR3 region has the DNA TGTGCCAGCAGAGATCTAACTAGCGGGAGTCAGTACACCGGGGAGCTGTTTTTT.

This clonotype was observed at least ten times. This chain uses TRBV7-2 with TRBJ2-1, with 7 bases fitting TRBD1. The CDR3 is made up of 14 amino acids. V lost 6 bases to trimming and J lost 5 bases; unmatched junction nucleotides: 7. CDR1 and CDR2 (germline): SGHTA, FQGNSA. CDR3 nucleotide sequence: TGTGCCAGCAGACAGACAGGGATCGACAATGAGCAGTTCTTC. The encoded protein is CASRQTGIDNEQFF. The full variable domain, with the rest looked up from reference TRBV7-2 and TRBJ2-1, is GAGVSQSPSNKVTEKGKDVELRCDPISGHTALYWYRQSLGQGLEFLIYFQGNSAPDKSGLPSDRFSAERTGGSVSTLTIQRTQQEDSAVYLCASRQTGIDNEQFFGPGTRLTVL.

This clonotype was seen only a few times. This sequence joins TRBV7-8 and TRBJ2-1; tentatively, D is TRBD2 (6 bases). The CDR3 is 17 amino acids. The germline V gene encodes CDR1 SGHVS and CDR2 FQNEAQ. Trimming took off 5 bases at V and 8 bases at J, with 25 bases between the two ends. In DNA, the CDR3 is TGTGCCAGCAGCCCCCAGTGGTTAGCGGTTTCCGAGCATGAGCAGTTCTTC. Protein product: CASSPQWLAVSEHEQFF.

The V gene is TRBV12-3 or TRBV12-4, the J gene TRBJ1-5, with D uncertain. Trimming took off 2 bases at V and 7 bases at J, with 18 bases between the two ends. This CDR3 spans 16 amino acids. The DNA for the CDR3 is TGTGCCAGCAGTTTAAAATGGCCCGACCCGGGACAGCCCCAGCATTTT. Amino acid sequence: CASSLKWPDPGQPQHF.

The chain couples TRBV30 to TRBJ1-1, with 10 bases aligning to TRBD1. Germline loops: CDR1 GTSNPN, CDR2 SVGIG (reference sequence). With 6 bases clipped from V and 7 bases from J, the junction kept 5 bases outside the gene matches. The CDR3 extends over 12 amino acids. This CDR3 reads CACRDRGFEAFF. The CDR3 coding sequence is TGTGCCTGTAGGGACAGGGGTTTTGAAGCTTTCTTT.

The chain couples TRBV28 to TRBJ1-6; 9 positions agree with TRBD1. Unmatched junction bases numbered 6, after V lost 2 bases and J lost 10 bases. The CDR3 covers 15 residues. Germline assignment: CDR1 MDHEN and CDR2 SYDVKM. CDR3 nucleotides: TGTGCCAGCAGTTTAACCGGGACAGGGCTCTCACCCCTCCACTTT. The encoded protein is CASSLTGTGLSPLHF.

CDR3 coding DNA: TGTGCCAGCACTAGTGAGGCAGGGGGAATCAATCAGCCCCAGCATTTT. It translates to CASTSEAGGINQPQHF. This chain links TRBV6-2 or TRBV6-3 with TRBJ1-5, with 7 bases fitting TRBD1. The CDR3 consists of 16 residues. V lost 7 bases and J lost 3; bases outside the gene matches: 12. Per the germline V gene, CDR1 is MNHEY and CDR2 is SVGEGT.

The table lists this clonotype with many counts. The rearrangement joins TRBV6-1 to TRBJ2-7; D gene unclear. This CDR3 has 13 residues. Germline V lookup: CDR1 MNHNS, CDR2 SASEGT. Trimming pared 5 bases from V and 1 base from J, leaving 9 bases between. The CDR3 reads CASSYMGSYEQYF. CDR3 coding DNA: TGTGCCAGCAGTTATATGGGTTCCTACGAGCAGTACTTC.

This clonotype has at least ten counts. The chain recombines TRBV6-1 with TRBJ1-1; possible D gene TRBD1, 6 bases. Germline V gene lookup returns CDR1 MNHNS and CDR2 SASEGT. The CDR3 sequence is 15 residues long. V was cut by 7 bases and J by 1 base, with 16 bases left in between. Here the CDR3 DNA reads TGTGCCAGCAACACCCTGGGGACACCGAACACTGAAGCTTTCTTT. Encoded protein: CASNTLGTPNTEAFF.

The CDR3 reads CASSPIGREVYTEAFF. The CDR3 bases are TGTGCCAGCAGCCCCATCGGACGAGAGGTGTACACTGAAGCTTTCTTT. The chain uses TRBV5-5 and TRBJ1-1; D remains unclear. There are 16 residues in the CDR3. CDR1 is SGHKS, CDR2 YYEKEE, per germline (reference sequence). V lost 4 bases to trimming and J lost 3 bases, with 19 bases between them.